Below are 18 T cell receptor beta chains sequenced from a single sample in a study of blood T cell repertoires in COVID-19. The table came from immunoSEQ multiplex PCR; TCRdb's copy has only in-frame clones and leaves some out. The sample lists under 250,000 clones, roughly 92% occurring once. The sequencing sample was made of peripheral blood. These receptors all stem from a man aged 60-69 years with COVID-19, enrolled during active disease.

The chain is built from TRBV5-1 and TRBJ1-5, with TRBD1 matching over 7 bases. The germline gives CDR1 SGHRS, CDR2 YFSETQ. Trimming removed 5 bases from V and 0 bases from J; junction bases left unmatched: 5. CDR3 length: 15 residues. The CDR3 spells CASRPTGASNQPQHF. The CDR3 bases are TGCGCCAGCAGACCAACAGGGGCTAGCAATCAGCCCCAGCATTTT.

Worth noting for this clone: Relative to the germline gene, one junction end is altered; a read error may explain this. As DNA, the CDR3 is TGTGCCAGCAACTTAGGCGGCGGGGGGGCCTACGAGCAGTACTTC. It specifies CASNLGGGGAYEQYF. The chain carries TRBV11-2 and TRBJ2-7; 9 bases map to TRBD2. The CDR3 sequence is 15 residues long. CDR1 is SGHAT and CDR2 is FQNNGV in the germline V gene.

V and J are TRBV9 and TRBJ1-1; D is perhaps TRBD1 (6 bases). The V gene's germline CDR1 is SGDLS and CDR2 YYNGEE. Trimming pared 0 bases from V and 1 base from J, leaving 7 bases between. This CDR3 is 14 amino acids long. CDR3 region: CASSVEGQNTEAFF. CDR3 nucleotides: TGTGCCAGCAGCGTAGAGGGACAGAACACTGAAGCTTTCTTT. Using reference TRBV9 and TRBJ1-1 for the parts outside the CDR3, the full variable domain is DSGVTQTPKHLITATGQRVTLRCSPRSGDLSVYWYQQSLDQGLQFLIQYYNGEERAKGNILERFSAQQFPDLHSELNLSSLELGDSALYFCASSVEGQNTEAFFGQGTRLTVV.

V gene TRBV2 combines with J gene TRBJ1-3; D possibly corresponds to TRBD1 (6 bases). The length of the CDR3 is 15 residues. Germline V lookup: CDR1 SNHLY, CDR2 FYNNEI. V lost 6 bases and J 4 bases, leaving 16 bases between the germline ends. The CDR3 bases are TGTGCCAGCAGGACAGACAGGTCGGGGGGAAACACCATATATTTT. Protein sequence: CASRTDRSGGNTIYF. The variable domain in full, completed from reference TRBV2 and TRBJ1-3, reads EPEVTQTPSHQVTQMGQEVILRCVPISNHLYFYWYRQILGQKVEFLVSFYNNEISEKSEIFDDQFSVERPDGSNFTLKIRSTKLEDSAMYFCASRTDRSGGNTIYFGEGSWLTVV.

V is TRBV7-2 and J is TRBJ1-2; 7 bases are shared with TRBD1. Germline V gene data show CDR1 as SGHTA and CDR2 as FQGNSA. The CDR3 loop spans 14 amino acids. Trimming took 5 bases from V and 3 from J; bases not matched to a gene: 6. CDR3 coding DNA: TGTGCCAGCAGCATAAGGGACAGATACTATGGCTACACCTTC. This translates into CASSIRDRYYGYTF.

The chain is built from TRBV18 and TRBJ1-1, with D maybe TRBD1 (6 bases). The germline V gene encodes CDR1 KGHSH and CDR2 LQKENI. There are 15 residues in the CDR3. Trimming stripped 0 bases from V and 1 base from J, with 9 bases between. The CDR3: CASSPPQGTNTEAFF. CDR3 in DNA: TGTGCCAGCTCACCACCACAGGGAACGAACACTGAAGCTTTCTTT.

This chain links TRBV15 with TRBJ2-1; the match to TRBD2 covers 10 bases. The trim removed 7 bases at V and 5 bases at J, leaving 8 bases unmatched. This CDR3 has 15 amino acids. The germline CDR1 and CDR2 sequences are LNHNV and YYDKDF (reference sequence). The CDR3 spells CATMRGAGGNNEQFF. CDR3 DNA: TGTGCCACCATGCGAGGAGCGGGGGGGAACAATGAGCAGTTCTTC.

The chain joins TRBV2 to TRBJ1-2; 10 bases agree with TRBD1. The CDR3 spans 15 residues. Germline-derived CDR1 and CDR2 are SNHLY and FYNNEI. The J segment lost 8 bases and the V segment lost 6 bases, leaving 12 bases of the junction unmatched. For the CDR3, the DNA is TGTGCCAGCAGCGGAACTAGACAGGGGGCGAGCGGCTACACCTTC. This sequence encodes CASSGTRQGASGYTF.

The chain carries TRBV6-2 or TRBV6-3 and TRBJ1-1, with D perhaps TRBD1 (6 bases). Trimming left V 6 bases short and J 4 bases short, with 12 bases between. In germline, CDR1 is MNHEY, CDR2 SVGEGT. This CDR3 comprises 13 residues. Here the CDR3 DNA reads TGTGCCAGCAGCCCCACAGGGACCACTGAAGCTTTCTTT. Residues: CASSPTGTTEAFF.

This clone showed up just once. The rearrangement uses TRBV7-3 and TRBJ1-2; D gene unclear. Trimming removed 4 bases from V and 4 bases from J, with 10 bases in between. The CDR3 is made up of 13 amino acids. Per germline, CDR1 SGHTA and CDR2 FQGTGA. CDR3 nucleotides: TGTGCCAGCAGCTCCCTTGAGGTCTATGGCTACACCTTC. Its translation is CASSSLEVYGYTF.

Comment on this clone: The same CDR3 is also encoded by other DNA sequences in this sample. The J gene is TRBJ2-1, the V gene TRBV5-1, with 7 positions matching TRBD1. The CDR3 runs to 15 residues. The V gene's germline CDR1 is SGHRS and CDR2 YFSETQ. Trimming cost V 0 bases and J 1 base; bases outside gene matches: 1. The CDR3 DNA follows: TGCGCCAGCAGCTTGGAGGGGGCTTCCTACAATGAGCAGTTCTTC. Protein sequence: CASSLEGASYNEQFF.

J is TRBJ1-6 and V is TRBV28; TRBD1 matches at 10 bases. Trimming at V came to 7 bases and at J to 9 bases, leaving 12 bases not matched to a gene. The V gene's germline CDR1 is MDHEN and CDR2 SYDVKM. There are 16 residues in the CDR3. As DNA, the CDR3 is TGTGCCAGCAAACACATGACAGGGGGCGATGGTTCACCCCTCCACTTT. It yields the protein CASKHMTGGDGSPLHF.

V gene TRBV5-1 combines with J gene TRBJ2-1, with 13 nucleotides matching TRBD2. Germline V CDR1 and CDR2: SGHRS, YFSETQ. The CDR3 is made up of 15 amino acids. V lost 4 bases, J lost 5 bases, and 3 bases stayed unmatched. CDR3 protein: CASSPGLAGDNEQFF. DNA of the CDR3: TGCGCCAGCAGCCCTGGACTAGCGGGGGACAATGAGCAGTTCTTC.

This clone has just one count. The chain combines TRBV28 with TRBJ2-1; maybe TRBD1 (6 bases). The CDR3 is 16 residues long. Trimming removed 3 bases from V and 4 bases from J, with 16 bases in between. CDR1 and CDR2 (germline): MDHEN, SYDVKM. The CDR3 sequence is CASSFKGTPLYNEQFF. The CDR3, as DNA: TGTGCCAGCAGTTTTAAAGGGACACCCCTTTACAATGAGCAGTTCTTC.

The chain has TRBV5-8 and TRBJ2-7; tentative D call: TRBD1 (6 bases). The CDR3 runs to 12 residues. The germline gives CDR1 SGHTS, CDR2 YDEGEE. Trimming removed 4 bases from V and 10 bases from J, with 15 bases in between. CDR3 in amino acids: CASSRLTGNQYF. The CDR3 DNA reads TGTGCCAGCAGCCGTTTAACAGGGAACCAGTACTTC.

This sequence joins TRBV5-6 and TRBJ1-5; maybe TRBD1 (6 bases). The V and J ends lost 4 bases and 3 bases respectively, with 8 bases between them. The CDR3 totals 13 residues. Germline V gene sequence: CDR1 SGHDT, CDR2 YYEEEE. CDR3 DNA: TGTGCCAGCAGCACAGGGCCCAATCAGCCCCAGCATTTT. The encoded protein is CASSTGPNQPQHF.

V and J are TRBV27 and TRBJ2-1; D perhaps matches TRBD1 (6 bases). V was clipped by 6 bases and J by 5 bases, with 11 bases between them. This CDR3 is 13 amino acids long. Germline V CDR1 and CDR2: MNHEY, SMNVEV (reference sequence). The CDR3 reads CASSTTGHNEQFF. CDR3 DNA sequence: TGTGCCAGCAGCACGACAGGTCACAATGAGCAGTTCTTC.

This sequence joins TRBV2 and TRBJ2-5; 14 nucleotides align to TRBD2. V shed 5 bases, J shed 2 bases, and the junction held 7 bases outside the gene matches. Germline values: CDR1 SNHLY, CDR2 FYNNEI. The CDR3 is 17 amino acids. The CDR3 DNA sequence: TGTGCCAGCAGTCCGTGGACTAGCGGGGGGCTACAAGAGACCCAGTACTTC. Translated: CASSPWTSGGLQETQYF.